The next 11 T cell receptor beta chains were all read from a single sample in a study of blood T cell repertoires in COVID-19. Profiling relied on immunoSEQ multiplex PCR, and the TCRdb table lists in-frame clones only, not all of them. This table holds around 70,000 clones, more than 80% found once. Sequenced sample: peripheral blood. These receptors all stem from a woman aged 80 or older with active or convalescent COVID-19.

This chain links TRBV7-8 with TRBJ2-5; D is perhaps TRBD2 (5 bases). Germline V CDR1 and CDR2: SGHVS, FQNEAQ. The V and J ends lost 5 bases and 9 bases respectively, with 25 bases between them. This CDR3 region has 16 residues. CDR3 in DNA: TGTGCCAGCAGCGTTACACATGGACTGACTGAGGAGCCCCAGTACTTC. Its translation: CASSVTHGLTEEPQYF.

The genes are TRBV2 and TRBJ2-2; TRBD1 matches 8 bases. This CDR3 has 15 residues. V shed 7 bases, J shed 1 base, and the junction held 5 bases outside the gene matches. Germline V lookup: CDR1 SNHLY, CDR2 FYNNEI. The CDR3 region has the DNA TGTGCCAGCACTGACAGGGGTCGGAACACCGGGGAGCTGTTTTTT. Amino acids: CASTDRGRNTGELFF.

The chain recombines TRBV14 with TRBJ1-6; 9 bases are shared with TRBD1. This CDR3 is built from 15 residues. The V segment lost 1 base and the J segment 9 bases; nucleotides outside the gene matches: 4. CDR1 SGHDN and CDR2 FVKESK come from the germline V gene. CDR3 residues: CASSQGGQGSSPLHF. The CDR3 nucleotides read TGTGCCAGCAGCCAAGGGGGACAGGGCAGTTCACCCCTCCACTTT. Using reference TRBV14 and TRBJ1-6 for the parts outside the CDR3, the full variable domain is EAGVTQFPSHSVIEKGQTVTLRCDPISGHDNLYWYRRVMGKEIKFLLHFVKESKQDESGMPNNRFLAERTGGTYSTLKVQPAELEDSGVYFCASSQGGQGSSPLHFGNGTRLTVT.

This clone was recorded only once. The rearrangement links TRBV11-3 to TRBJ1-1; tentatively, D is TRBD1 (6 bases). Trimming pared 1 base from V and 10 bases from J, leaving 13 bases between. The CDR3 contains 13 residues. Germline lookup yields CDR1 SGHNT and CDR2 YENEEA. The CDR3 sequence: CASSLGMGAGAFF. CDR3 DNA sequence: TGTGCCAGCAGCTTAGGAATGGGGGCTGGAGCTTTCTTT.

The chain links TRBV24-1 to TRBJ2-7; maybe TRBD2 (5 bases). This CDR3 has 12 amino acids. Germline V gene data show CDR1 as KGHDR and CDR2 as SFDVKD. V lost 2 bases, J lost 7 bases, and 8 bases lay in between. DNA for the CDR3: TGTGCCACCAGTGATTGGTCGGGGGAGCAGTACTTC. Its protein product is CATSDWSGEQYF.

CDR3 in DNA: TGTGCCAGCTCACCACCTTCCGGGACAGCGAGGTACTTC. Protein sequence: CASSPPSGTARYF. The chain couples TRBV18 to TRBJ2-5, with 7 nucleotides matching TRBD1. The CDR3 is made up of 13 amino acids. V was clipped by 0 bases and J by 13 bases; unmatched bases: 8. The V gene's germline CDR1 is KGHSH and CDR2 LQKENI.

The CDR3 protein is CASSLNGEREAFF. Written as DNA, the CDR3 is TGCGCCAGCAGCTTGAACGGGGAACGCGAAGCTTTCTTT. The chain employs TRBV5-1 and TRBJ1-1; unclear D gene. The V end lost 1 base, the J end lost 8 bases, and 12 bases lay between the germline ends. The CDR3 sequence is 13 residues long. Germline V gene lookup returns CDR1 SGHRS and CDR2 YFSETQ. Looking up the rest from reference TRBV5-1 and TRBJ1-1 gives the full variable domain: KAGVTQTPRYLIKTRGQQVTLSCSPISGHRSVSWYQQTPGQGLQFLFEYFSETQRNKGNFPGRFSGRQFSNSRSEMNVSTLELGDSALYLCASSLNGEREAFFGQGTRLTVV.

The chain's CDR3 is CASSFTGSLQYF. The CDR3 nucleotides are TGTGCCAGCAGCTTCACGGGGAGCCTTCAGTACTTC. The chain uses TRBV7-2 and TRBJ2-4, with a tentative D call TRBD2 (5 bases). Trimming shortened V by 3 bases and J by 11 bases, and 11 bases separated the two germline ends. The CDR3 loop spans 12 amino acids. Germline assignment: CDR1 SGHTA and CDR2 FQGNSA.

The V gene is TRBV6-6, the J gene TRBJ2-2; weak D call: TRBD2 (6 bases). Germline CDR1 MNHNY, CDR2 SVGAGI (reference sequence). The ends were cut back, 6 bases at V and 0 bases at J, with 11 bases in the middle. The CDR3 length is 15 residues. The CDR3 region has the DNA TGTGCCAGCAGGCCGACTAGTACGAACACCGGGGAGCTGTTTTTT. Translation: CASRPTSTNTGELFF.

The chain has TRBV27 and TRBJ2-7; 7 nucleotides match TRBD1. CDR3 size: 13 residues. Germline trimming cut 3 bases from V and 6 bases from J; bases unmatched to any gene: 5. From germline, CDR1 is MNHEY and CDR2 SMNVEV (reference sequence). The CDR3 reads CASSLSGGGEQYF. CDR3 in DNA: TGTGCCAGCAGTTTGTCAGGGGGTGGCGAGCAGTACTTC.

This clone was seen only once. CDR3 DNA: TGTGCCAGCTCACCAAGTAGCGGGAGATCCAATCATGAGCAGTTCTTC. Translated: CASSPSSGRSNHEQFF. J is TRBJ2-1 and V is TRBV18; 9 bases are a match to TRBD2. Trimming at V came to 2 bases and at J to 8 bases, leaving 10 bases not matched to a gene. Germline CDR1 reads KGHSH; CDR2 reads LQKENI. The CDR3 spans 16 residues.